This T cell receptor beta chain originates from a study of blood T cells in healthy people across ages. Study observations and caveats: Getting older went along with TCR beta diversity per million T cells dropping roughly linearly.

A few counts support this clonotype. The antigen remains unidentified. Alongside a J-beta primer mix, a sample-barcoded 5' primer served in a second PCR lasting about 7 to 11 cycles. TCRdb redid the calling of the 5' RACE reads with MiXCR, one entry per CDR3 protein. Among about 560,000 distinct CDR3 sequences listed, roughly a quarter were seen once. Between the trimmed V and J ends, which lost 7 bases and 8 bases, there was a span of 11 bases. The V gene's germline CDR1 is LGHNT and CDR2 FRNRAP. The CDR3 loop spans 11 amino acids. This sample also appeared in a second study, on T cells of mothers and their children. That publication notes: Relative to unrelated pairs, biologically related mother-child dyads exhibited marginally greater, non-significant overlap.

Material for sequencing was blood. The sequence derives from a boy aged 2-9 years in good health. This chain links TRBV12-5 with TRBJ1-2; D unclear. CDR3 DNA sequence: TGTGCTAGTGCCTACGGTCTGGGCTACACCTTC. This encodes CASAYGLGYTF.